In its sample, the clone carrying this TCR beta chain was seen a few times. Unique molecular identifiers featured in how the TCRbeta library was prepared. Via MiXCR, TCRdb re-called the PCR reads, giving one row per CDR3 protein. This table has about 980,000 distinct CDR3 sequences, around 30% appearing once. These data originate in a study of T-cell reconstitution after alpha-beta-depleted transplantation in children. Between the trimmed V and J ends, which lost 7 bases and 0 bases, there was a span of 11 bases. The CDR3 sequence is 14 residues long. This clonotype was obtained from a boy in the first two years of life who had a stem cell transplant for SCID, so the T cells may come from the graft donor. The sequenced sample was PBMCs, mostly from graft donor cells, obtained 360 days after TCRalphabeta/CD19-depleted stem cell transplant. V gene TRBV12-3 or TRBV12-4 combines with J gene TRBJ2-3, with unresolved D. The CDR3 nucleotides read TGTGCCAGCACGTTGGTTCCTAGCACAGATACGCAGTATTTT. Its protein product is CASTLVPSTDTQYF.